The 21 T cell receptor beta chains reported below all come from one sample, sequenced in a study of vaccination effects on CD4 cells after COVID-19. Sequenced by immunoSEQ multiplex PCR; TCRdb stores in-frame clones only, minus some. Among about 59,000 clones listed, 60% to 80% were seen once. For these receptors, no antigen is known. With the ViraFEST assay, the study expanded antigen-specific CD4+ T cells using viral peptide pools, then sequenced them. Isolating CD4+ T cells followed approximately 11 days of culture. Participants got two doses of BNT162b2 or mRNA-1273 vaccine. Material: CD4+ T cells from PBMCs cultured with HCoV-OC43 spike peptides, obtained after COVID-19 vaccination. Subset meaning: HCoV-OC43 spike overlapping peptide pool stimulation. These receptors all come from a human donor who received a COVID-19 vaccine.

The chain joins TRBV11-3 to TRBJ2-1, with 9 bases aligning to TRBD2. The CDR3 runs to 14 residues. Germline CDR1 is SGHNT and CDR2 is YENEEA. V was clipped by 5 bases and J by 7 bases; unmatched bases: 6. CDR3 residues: CASSRGLASNEQFF. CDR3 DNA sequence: TGTGCCAGCAGCCGTGGACTAGCGTCGAATGAGCAGTTCTTC.

The chain's CDR3 is CASSFNTGGTEAFF. The CDR3, as DNA: TGCGCCAGCAGCTTCAATACAGGGGGCACTGAAGCTTTCTTT. The genes are TRBV5-1 and TRBJ1-1; 8 bases are a match to TRBD1. Trimming removed 2 bases from V and 4 bases from J; junction bases left unmatched: 4. The CDR3 loop spans 14 amino acids. Germline V gene sequence: CDR1 SGHRS, CDR2 YFSETQ.

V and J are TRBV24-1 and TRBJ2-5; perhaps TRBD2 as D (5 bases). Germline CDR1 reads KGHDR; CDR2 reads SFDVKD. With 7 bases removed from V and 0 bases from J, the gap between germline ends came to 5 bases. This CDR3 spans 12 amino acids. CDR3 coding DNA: TGTGCCACCAGGGACTACCAAGAGACCCAGTACTTC. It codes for CATRDYQETQYF.

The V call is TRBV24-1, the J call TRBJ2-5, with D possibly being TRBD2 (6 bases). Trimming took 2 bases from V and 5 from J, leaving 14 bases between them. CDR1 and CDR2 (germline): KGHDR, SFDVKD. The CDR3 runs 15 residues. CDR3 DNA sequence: TGTGCCACCAGTGATTCCGGGACGGCGGGGGAGACCCAGTACTTC. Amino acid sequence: CATSDSGTAGETQYF.

CDR3 sequence (DNA): TGTGCCAGTAGTAGGAAGAACACCATATATTTT. As protein: CASSRKNTIYF. The chain has TRBV19 and TRBJ1-3; D is ambiguous. Germline loops: CDR1 LNHDA, CDR2 SQIVND (reference sequence). V lost 4 bases, J lost 7 bases, and 5 bases lay in between. The CDR3 is 11 amino acids.

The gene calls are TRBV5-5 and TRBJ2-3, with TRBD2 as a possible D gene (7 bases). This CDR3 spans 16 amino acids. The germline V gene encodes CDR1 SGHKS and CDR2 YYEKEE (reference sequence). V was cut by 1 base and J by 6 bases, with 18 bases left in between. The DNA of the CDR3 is TGTGCCAGCAGCTTGTGGGGCGGCGGGGGCCACGATACGCAGTATTTT. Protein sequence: CASSLWGGGGHDTQYF.

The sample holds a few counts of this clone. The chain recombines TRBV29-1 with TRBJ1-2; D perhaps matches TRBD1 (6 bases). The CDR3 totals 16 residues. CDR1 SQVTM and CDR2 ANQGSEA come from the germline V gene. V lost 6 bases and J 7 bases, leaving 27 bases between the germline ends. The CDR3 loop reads CSVRRSRAGRGSGYTF. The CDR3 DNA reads TGCAGCGTACGTCGGTCGCGGGCCGGCAGGGGCTCTGGCTACACCTTC. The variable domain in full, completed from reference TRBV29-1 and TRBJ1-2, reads SAVISQKPSRDICQRGTSLTIQCQVDSQVTMMFWYRQQPGQSLTLIATANQGSEATYESGFVIDKFPISRPNLTFSTLTVSNMSPEDSSIYLCSVRRSRAGRGSGYTFGSGTRLTVV.

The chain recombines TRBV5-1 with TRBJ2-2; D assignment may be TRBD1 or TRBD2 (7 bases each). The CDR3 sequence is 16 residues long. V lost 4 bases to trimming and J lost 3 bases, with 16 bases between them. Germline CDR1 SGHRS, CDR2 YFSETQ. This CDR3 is CASSPNPGGDTGELFF. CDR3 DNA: TGCGCCAGCAGCCCCAATCCAGGGGGGGACACCGGGGAGCTGTTTTTT.

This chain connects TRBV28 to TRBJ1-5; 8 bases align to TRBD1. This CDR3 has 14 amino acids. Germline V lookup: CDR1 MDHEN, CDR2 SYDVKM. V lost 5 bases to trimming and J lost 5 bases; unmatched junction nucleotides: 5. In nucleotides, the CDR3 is TGTGCCAGCAGTATACGGACAGGGTATCAGCCCCAGCATTTT. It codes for CASSIRTGYQPQHF.

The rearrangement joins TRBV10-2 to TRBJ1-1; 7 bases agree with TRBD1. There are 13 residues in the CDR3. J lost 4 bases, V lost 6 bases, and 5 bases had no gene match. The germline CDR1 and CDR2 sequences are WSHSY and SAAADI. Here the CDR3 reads CASSRTGSTEAFF. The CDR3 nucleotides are TGCGCCAGCAGCAGGACAGGTAGCACTGAAGCTTTCTTT.

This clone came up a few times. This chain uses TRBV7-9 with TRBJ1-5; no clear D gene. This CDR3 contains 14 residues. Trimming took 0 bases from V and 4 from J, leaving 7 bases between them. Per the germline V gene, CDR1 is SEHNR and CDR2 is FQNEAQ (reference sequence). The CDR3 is CASSLAEGNQPQHF. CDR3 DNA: TGTGCCAGCAGCTTAGCGGAAGGGAATCAGCCCCAGCATTTT.

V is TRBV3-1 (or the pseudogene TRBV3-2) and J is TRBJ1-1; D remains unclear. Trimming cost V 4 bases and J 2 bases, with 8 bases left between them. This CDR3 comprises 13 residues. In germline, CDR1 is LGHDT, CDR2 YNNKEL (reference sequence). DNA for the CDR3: TGTGCCAGCAGCCTCGGGCTAAACACTGAAGCTTTCTTT. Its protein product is CASSLGLNTEAFF.

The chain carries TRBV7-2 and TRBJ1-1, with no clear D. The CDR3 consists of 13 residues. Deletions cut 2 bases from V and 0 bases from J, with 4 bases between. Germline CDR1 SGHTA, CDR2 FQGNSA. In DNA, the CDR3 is TGTGCCAGCAGCTTACAGATGAACACTGAAGCTTTCTTT. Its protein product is CASSLQMNTEAFF.

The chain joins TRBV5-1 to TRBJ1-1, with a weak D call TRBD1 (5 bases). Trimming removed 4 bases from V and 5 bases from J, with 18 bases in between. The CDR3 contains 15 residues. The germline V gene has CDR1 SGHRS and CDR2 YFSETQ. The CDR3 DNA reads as TGCGCCAGCAGCACGCGGACGGCCAGGGATACTGAAGCTTTCTTT. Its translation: CASSTRTARDTEAFF.

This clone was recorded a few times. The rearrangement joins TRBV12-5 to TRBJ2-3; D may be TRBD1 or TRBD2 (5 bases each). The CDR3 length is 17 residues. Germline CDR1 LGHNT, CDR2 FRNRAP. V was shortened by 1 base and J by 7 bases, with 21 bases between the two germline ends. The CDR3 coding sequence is TGTGCTAGTGGTTTGGCCCTGTCACTAGGGGTTCGGAATACGCAGTATTTT. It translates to CASGLALSLGVRNTQYF.

CDR3 protein: CASRPPGQRNQPQHF. The CDR3 region has the DNA TGTGCCAGCAGGCCGCCGGGACAGCGAAATCAGCCCCAGCATTTT. The rearrangement links TRBV6-5 to TRBJ1-5; 7 bases match TRBD1. V gave up 6 bases and J gave up 4 bases; unmatched junction bases: 9. Germline V CDR1 and CDR2: MNHEY, SVGAGI. This CDR3 contains 15 residues.

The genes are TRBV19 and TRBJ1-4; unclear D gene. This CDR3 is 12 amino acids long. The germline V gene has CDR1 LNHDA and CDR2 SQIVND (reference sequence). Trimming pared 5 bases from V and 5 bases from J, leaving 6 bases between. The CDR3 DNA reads TGTGCCAGTAGTCCCGGGAATGAAAAACTGTTTTTT. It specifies CASSPGNEKLFF.

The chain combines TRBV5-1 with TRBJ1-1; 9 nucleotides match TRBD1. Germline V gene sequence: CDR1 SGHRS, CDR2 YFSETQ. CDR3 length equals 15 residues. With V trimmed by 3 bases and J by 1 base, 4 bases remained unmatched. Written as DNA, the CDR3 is TGCGCCAGCAGCTGGACGGGACAGGGGAACACTGAAGCTTTCTTT. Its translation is CASSWTGQGNTEAFF.

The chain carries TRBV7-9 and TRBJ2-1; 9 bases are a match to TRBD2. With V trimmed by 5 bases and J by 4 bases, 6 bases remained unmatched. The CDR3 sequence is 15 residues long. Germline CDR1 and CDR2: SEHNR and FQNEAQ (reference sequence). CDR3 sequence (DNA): TGTGCCAGCAGCCGTAGCGGGGGAGATTACAATGAGCAGTTCTTC. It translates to CASSRSGGDYNEQFF.

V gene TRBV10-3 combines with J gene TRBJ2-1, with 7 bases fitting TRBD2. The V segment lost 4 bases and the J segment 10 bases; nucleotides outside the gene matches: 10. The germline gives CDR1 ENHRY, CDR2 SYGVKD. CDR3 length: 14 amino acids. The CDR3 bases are TGTGCCATCAGTGGGACGACTAGCCTGAACGAGCAGTTCTTC. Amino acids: CAISGTTSLNEQFF.

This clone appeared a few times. CDR3 protein: CASSPRTGVNSPLHF. The DNA of the CDR3 is TGTGCCAGCAGTCCTAGGACAGGCGTGAATTCACCCCTCCACTTT. The rearrangement uses TRBV2 and TRBJ1-6, with TRBD1 matching 7 bases. Germline assignment: CDR1 SNHLY and CDR2 FYNNEI. The CDR3 contains 15 residues. V trimming: 5 bases; J trimming: 7 bases; junction bases outside the gene matches: 8. Full variable domain (outside the CDR3, taken from reference TRBV2 and TRBJ1-6): EPEVTQTPSHQVTQMGQEVILRCVPISNHLYFYWYRQILGQKVEFLVSFYNNEISEKSEIFDDQFSVERPDGSNFTLKIRSTKLEDSAMYFCASSPRTGVNSPLHFGNGTRLTVT.